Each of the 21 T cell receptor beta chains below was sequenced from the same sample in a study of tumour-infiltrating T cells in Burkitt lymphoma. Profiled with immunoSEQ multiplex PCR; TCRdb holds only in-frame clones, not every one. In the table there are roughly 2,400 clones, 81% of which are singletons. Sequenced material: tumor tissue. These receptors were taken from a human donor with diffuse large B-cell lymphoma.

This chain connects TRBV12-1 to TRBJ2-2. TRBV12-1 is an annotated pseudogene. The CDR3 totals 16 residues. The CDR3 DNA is TGTGCCAGCAGCCTCTTAAGGGAAGATACACCCGGGGAGCTGTTTTTT. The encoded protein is CASSLLREDTPGELFF.

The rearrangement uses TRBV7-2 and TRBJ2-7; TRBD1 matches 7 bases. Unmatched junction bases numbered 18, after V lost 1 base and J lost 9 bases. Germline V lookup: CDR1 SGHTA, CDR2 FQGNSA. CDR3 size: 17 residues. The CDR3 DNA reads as TGTGCCAGCAGCTTAGGTACAGGGGCATCCCGAAGAGTAGGGCAGTACTTC. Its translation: CASSLGTGASRRVGQYF.

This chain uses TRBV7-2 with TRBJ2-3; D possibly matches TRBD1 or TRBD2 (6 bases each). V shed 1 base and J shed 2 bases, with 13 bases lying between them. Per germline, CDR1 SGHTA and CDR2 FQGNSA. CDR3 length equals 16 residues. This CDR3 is CASSLEGGTYTDTQYF. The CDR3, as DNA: TGTGCCAGCAGCTTAGAAGGGGGGACGTACACAGATACGCAGTATTTT.

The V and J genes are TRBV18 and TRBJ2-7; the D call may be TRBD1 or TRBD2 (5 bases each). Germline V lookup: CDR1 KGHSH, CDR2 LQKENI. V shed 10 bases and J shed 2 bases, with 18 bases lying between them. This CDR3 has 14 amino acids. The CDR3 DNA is TGTGCCACCACACCCCGGGACGGCACCTACGAGCAGTACTTC. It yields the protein CATTPRDGTYEQYF. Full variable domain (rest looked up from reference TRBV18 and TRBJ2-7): NAGVMQNPRHLVRRRGQEARLRCSPMKGHSHVYWYRQLPEEGLKFMVYLQKENIIDESGMPKERFSAEFPKEGPSILRIQQVVRGDSAAYFCATTPRDGTYEQYFGPGTRLTVT.

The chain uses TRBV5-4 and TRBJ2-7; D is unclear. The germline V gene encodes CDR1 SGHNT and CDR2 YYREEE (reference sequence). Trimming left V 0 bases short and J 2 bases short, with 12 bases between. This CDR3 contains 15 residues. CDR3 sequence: CASSLASVGAYEQYF. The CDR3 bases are TGTGCCAGCAGCTTGGCCAGCGTCGGAGCCTACGAGCAGTACTTC.

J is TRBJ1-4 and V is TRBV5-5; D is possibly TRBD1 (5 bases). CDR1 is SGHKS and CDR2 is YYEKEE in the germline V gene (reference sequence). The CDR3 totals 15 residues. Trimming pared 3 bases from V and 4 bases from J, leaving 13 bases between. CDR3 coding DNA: TGTGCCAGCAGCTGGGGGACGGCCGTTAATGAAAAACTGTTTTTT. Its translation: CASSWGTAVNEKLFF.

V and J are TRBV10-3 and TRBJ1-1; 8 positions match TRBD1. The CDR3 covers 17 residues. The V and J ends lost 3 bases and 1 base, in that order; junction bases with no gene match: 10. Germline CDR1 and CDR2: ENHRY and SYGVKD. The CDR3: CAISDLLLGQGNTEAFF. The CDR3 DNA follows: TGTGCCATCAGTGACTTGTTGTTAGGACAGGGGAACACTGAAGCTTTCTTT.

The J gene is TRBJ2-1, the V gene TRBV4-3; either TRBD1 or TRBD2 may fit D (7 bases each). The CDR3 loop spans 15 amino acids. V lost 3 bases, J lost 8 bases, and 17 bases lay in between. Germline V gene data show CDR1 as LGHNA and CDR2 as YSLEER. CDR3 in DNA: TGCGCCAGCAGCCATCTCGGCAGGGGGGGCGATGAGCAGTTCTTC. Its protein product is CASSHLGRGGDEQFF.

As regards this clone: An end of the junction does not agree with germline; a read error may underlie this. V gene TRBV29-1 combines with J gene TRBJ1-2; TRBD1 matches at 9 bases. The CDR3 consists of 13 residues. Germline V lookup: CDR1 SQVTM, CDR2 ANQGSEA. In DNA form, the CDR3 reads TGCAGCGCCGGACAGGGGAAGGCCTATAGCTACACCTTC. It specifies CSAGQGKAYSYTF.

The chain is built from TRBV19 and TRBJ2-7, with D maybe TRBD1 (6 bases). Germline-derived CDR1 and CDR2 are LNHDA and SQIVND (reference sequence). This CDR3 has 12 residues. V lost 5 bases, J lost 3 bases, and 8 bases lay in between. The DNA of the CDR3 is TGTGCCAGTAGTTCACAGGGCTACGAGCAGTACTTC. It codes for CASSSQGYEQYF.

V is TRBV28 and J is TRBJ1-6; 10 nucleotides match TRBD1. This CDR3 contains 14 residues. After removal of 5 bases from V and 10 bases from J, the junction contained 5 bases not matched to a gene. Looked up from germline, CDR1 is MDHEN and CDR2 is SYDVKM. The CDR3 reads CASSPRQGASPLHF. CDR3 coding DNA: TGTGCCAGCAGTCCAAGACAGGGGGCCTCACCCCTCCACTTT. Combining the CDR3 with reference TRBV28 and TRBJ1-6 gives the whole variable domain DVKVTQSSRYLVKRTGEKVFLECVQDMDHENMFWYRQDPGLGLRLIYFSYDVKMKEKGDIPEGYSVSREKKERFSLILESASTNQTSMYLCASSPRQGASPLHFGNGTRLTVT.

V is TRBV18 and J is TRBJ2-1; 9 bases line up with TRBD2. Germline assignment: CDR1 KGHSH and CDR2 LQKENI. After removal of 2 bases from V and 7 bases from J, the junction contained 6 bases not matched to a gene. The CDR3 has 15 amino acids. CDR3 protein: CASSPGSGGRNEQFF. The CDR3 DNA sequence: TGTGCCAGCTCACCAGGGAGCGGGGGGCGGAATGAGCAGTTCTTC.

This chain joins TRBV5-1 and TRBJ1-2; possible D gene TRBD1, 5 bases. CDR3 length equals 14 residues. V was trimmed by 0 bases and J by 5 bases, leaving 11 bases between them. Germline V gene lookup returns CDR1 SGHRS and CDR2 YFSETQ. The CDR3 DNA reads TGCGCCAGCAGCTTGGACGGGACGGGATATGGCTACACCTTC. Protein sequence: CASSLDGTGYGYTF.

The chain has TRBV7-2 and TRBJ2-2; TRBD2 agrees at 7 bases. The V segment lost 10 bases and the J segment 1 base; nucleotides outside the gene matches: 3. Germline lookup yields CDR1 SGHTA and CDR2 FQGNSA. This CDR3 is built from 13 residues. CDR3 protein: CATGGRNTGELFF. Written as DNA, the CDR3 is TGTGCCACGGGGGGTAGGAACACCGGGGAGCTGTTTTTT.

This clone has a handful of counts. Written as DNA, the CDR3 is TGTGCCAGCAGCTTGGCCGGGGGGCGATACAATGAGCAGTTCTTC. Protein product: CASSLAGGRYNEQFF. The J gene is TRBJ2-1, the V gene TRBV5-4; D is perhaps TRBD2 (7 bases). V was trimmed by 0 bases and J by 4 bases, leaving 11 bases between them. Germline-derived CDR1 and CDR2 are SGHNT and YYREEE (reference sequence). The CDR3 is 15 residues long.

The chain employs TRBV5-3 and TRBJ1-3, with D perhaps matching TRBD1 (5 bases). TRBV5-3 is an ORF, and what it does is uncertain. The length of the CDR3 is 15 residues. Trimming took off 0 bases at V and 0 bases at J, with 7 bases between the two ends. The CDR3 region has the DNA TGTGCCAGAAGCTTGGGACAGTTCTCTGGAAACACCATATATTTT. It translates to CARSLGQFSGNTIYF.

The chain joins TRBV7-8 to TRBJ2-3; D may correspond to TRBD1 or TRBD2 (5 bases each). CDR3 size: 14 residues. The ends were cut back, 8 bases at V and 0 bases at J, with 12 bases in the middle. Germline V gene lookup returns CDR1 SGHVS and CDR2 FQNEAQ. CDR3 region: CASESWGSTDTQYF. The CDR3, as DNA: TGTGCCAGCGAATCCTGGGGGAGCACAGATACGCAGTATTTT.

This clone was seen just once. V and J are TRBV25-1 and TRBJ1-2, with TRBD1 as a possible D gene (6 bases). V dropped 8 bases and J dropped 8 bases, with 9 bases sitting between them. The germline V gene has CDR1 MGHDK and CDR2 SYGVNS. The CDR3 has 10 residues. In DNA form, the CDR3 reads TGTGCCAGCGAAGACAGGGGCTACACCTTC. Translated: CASEDRGYTF.

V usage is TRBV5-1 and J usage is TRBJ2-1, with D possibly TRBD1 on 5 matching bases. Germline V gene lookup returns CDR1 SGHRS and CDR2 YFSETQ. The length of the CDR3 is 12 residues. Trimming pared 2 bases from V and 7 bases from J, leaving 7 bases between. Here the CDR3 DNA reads TGCGCCAGCAGCTTTCAGGGAAATGAGCAGTTCTTC. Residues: CASSFQGNEQFF. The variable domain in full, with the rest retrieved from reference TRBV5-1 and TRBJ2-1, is KAGVTQTPRYLIKTRGQQVTLSCSPISGHRSVSWYQQTPGQGLQFLFEYFSETQRNKGNFPGRFSGRQFSNSRSEMNVSTLELGDSALYLCASSFQGNEQFFGPGTRLTVL.

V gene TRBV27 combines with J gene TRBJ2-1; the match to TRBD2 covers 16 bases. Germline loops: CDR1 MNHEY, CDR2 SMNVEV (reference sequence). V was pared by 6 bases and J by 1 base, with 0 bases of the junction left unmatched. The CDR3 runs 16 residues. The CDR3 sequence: CASRGLAGGSYNEQFF. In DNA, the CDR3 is TGTGCCAGCAGGGGACTAGCGGGGGGGTCCTACAATGAGCAGTTCTTC.

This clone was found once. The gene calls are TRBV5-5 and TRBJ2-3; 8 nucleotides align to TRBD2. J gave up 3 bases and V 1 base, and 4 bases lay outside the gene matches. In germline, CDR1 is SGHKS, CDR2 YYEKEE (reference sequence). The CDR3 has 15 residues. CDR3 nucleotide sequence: TGTGCCAGCAGCTTGTTCGGGGGGGAAACAGATACGCAGTATTTT. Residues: CASSLFGGETDTQYF.